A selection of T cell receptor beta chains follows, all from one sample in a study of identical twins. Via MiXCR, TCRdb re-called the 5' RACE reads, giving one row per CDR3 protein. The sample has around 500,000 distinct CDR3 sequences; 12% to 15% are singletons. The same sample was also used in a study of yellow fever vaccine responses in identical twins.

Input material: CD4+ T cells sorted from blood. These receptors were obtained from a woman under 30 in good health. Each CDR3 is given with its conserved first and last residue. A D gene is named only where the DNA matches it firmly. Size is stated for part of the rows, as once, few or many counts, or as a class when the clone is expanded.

cdr3_nt: TGCAGTGCTGACGGGGATTCACCCCTCCACTTT
cdr3_aa: CSADGDSPLHF
clone_size: few
j_call: TRBJ1-6
cdr3_length: 11
v_call: TRBV20-1
d_call: .

cdr3_nt: TGTGCCTCTTCGGGACTAGCGGGATGGGACACCGGGGAGCTGTTTTTT
cdr3_aa: CASSGLAGWDTGELFF
clone_size: .
j_call: TRBJ2-2
cdr3_length: 16
v_call: TRBV6-2/TRBV6-3
d_call: TRBD2

cdr3_nt: TGTGCCAGCAGCGGACTAGCCCCAAGCACAGATACGCAGTATTTT
cdr3_aa: CASSGLAPSTDTQYF
clone_size: few
j_call: TRBJ2-3
cdr3_length: 15
v_call: TRBV2
d_call: TRBD2

cdr3_nt: TGTGCCAGCAGCCCCCCCCAGGGGGGTCCCTACGAGCAGTACTTC
cdr3_aa: CASSPPQGGPYEQYF
clone_size: .
j_call: TRBJ2-7
cdr3_length: 15
v_call: TRBV3-1
d_call: .

cdr3_nt: TGCAGCTTACAAATACGGGAGACCCAGTACTTC
cdr3_aa: CSLQIRETQYF
clone_size: .
j_call: TRBJ2-5
cdr3_length: 11
v_call: TRBV29-1
d_call: .

cdr3_nt: TGCGCCAGCAGCTTGACCGGGAGCACTGAAGCTTTCTTT
cdr3_aa: CASSLTGSTEAFF
clone_size: .
j_call: TRBJ1-1
cdr3_length: 13
v_call: TRBV5-1
d_call: .

cdr3_nt: TGTGCCAGCAGTGAAGAGTGGACGAATGAGCAGTTCTTC
cdr3_aa: CASSEEWTNEQFF
clone_size: .
j_call: TRBJ2-1
cdr3_length: 13
v_call: TRBV2
d_call: .

cdr3_nt: TGCAGTGCTAGAAGGGACAGTGTAGCCAAAAACATTCAGTACTTC
cdr3_aa: CSARRDSVAKNIQYF
clone_size: few
j_call: TRBJ2-4
cdr3_length: 15
v_call: TRBV20-1
d_call: TRBD1

cdr3_nt: TGTGCCACCAGCCGAACGACGGCCAACACTGAAGCTTTCTTT
cdr3_aa: CATSRTTANTEAFF
clone_size: few
j_call: TRBJ1-1
cdr3_length: 14
v_call: TRBV15
d_call: .

cdr3_nt: TGTGCCAGCAAACGCGGGCAAGCCAATGAGCAGTTCTTC
cdr3_aa: CASKRGQANEQFF
clone_size: .
j_call: TRBJ2-1
cdr3_length: 13
v_call: TRBV28
d_call: .

cdr3_nt: TGTGCCTGCAGTTTCGACTCTTATCTCGCGGCGAACACCGGGGAGCTGTTTTTT
cdr3_aa: CACSFDSYLAANTGELFF
clone_size: few
j_call: TRBJ2-2
cdr3_length: 18
v_call: TRBV12-3/TRBV12-4
d_call: .

cdr3_nt: TGTGCCAGCAGCCCCGACCGACAGGGTCGCACCGGGGAGCTGTTTTTT
cdr3_aa: CASSPDRQGRTGELFF
clone_size: many
j_call: TRBJ2-2
cdr3_length: 16
v_call: TRBV7-9
d_call: TRBD1

cdr3_nt: TGTGCCAGCAGCCAGCAGGGGGGGGAGACCCAGTACTTC
cdr3_aa: CASSQQGGETQYF
clone_size: .
j_call: TRBJ2-5
cdr3_length: 13
v_call: TRBV7-2
d_call: .

cdr3_nt: TGCGCCAGCAGCTCGGATGGGGTCTCCTACAATGAGCAGTTCTTC
cdr3_aa: CASSSDGVSYNEQFF
clone_size: many
j_call: TRBJ2-1
cdr3_length: 15
v_call: TRBV5-1
d_call: .

cdr3_nt: TGTGCCAGCAGCCCGGGACAGTACAAAGAAAAACTGTTTTTT
cdr3_aa: CASSPGQYKEKLFF
clone_size: few
j_call: TRBJ1-4
cdr3_length: 14
v_call: TRBV6-1
d_call: TRBD1

cdr3_nt: TGTGCCAGCAGCCCCGCGGGGGGTTCCGGGGAGCTGTTTTTT
cdr3_aa: CASSPAGGSGELFF
clone_size: few
j_call: TRBJ2-2
cdr3_length: 14
v_call: TRBV7-8
d_call: TRBD2

cdr3_nt: TGCAGTGCTAGTGCTCCACGGGGGGTAGCGGGGGCGACGAACACCGGGGAGCTGTTTTTT
cdr3_aa: CSASAPRGVAGATNTGELFF
clone_size: .
j_call: TRBJ2-2
cdr3_length: 20
v_call: TRBV20-1
d_call: TRBD2

cdr3_nt: TGCAGTGCCCCCCTAACAGGTACCCTGAACACTGAAGCTTTCTTT
cdr3_aa: CSAPLTGTLNTEAFF
clone_size: .
j_call: TRBJ1-1
cdr3_length: 15
v_call: TRBV20-1
d_call: .

cdr3_nt: TGCAGTGCTACCGGGATAGGGGCCGGGGCCGGGGAGCTGTTTTTT
cdr3_aa: CSATGIGAGAGELFF
clone_size: .
j_call: TRBJ2-2
cdr3_length: 15
v_call: TRBV20-1
d_call: .

cdr3_nt: TGCAGTGCTAGAAGCGGAGGAAGACCCTACGAGCAGTACTTC
cdr3_aa: CSARSGGRPYEQYF
clone_size: .
j_call: TRBJ2-7
cdr3_length: 14
v_call: TRBV20-1
d_call: .

cdr3_nt: TGTGCCAGCAGCCGGGATACAAATAGCAATCAGCCCCAGCATTTT
cdr3_aa: CASSRDTNSNQPQHF
clone_size: .
j_call: TRBJ1-5
cdr3_length: 15
v_call: TRBV2
d_call: .

cdr3_nt: TGTGCCAGCACCAGGGGGAACCCCCAGCCCCAGCATTTT
cdr3_aa: CASTRGNPQPQHF
clone_size: many
j_call: TRBJ1-5
cdr3_length: 13
v_call: TRBV21-1
d_call: .

cdr3_nt: TGTGCCAGCAGTTCCCAACACTTGACAGGGGAAGAGACCCAGTACTTC
cdr3_aa: CASSSQHLTGEETQYF
clone_size: .
j_call: TRBJ2-5
cdr3_length: 16
v_call: TRBV28
d_call: TRBD1

cdr3_nt: TGCAGTGCTACCCAGGGACATCTAAATGAGCAGTACTTC
cdr3_aa: CSATQGHLNEQYF
clone_size: .
j_call: TRBJ2-7
cdr3_length: 13
v_call: TRBV20-1
d_call: .

cdr3_nt: TGTGCCAGCAGCCGGGCCGGGACAGGGAAGCTCGGTACACACACAGATACGCAGTATTTT
cdr3_aa: CASSRAGTGKLGTHTDTQYF
clone_size: few
j_call: TRBJ2-3
cdr3_length: 20
v_call: TRBV7-8
d_call: TRBD1

cdr3_nt: TGTGCCAGCAGCCAGACTAGCGGGAGGGCCCGACAGTACTTC
cdr3_aa: CASSQTSGRARQYF
clone_size: few
j_call: TRBJ2-7
cdr3_length: 14
v_call: TRBV6-1
d_call: TRBD2

cdr3_nt: TGTGCCAGCAGCCAAGGGGTGTGGTCCGGGGAGCTGTTTTTT
cdr3_aa: CASSQGVWSGELFF
clone_size: many
j_call: TRBJ2-2
cdr3_length: 14
v_call: TRBV3-1
d_call: .

cdr3_nt: TGTGCCAGCAGCTTAGGAGCGGGGGGGCCGAGCACAGATACGCAGTATTTT
cdr3_aa: CASSLGAGGPSTDTQYF
clone_size: .
j_call: TRBJ2-3
cdr3_length: 17
v_call: TRBV7-2
d_call: TRBD2

cdr3_nt: TGTGCCAGCAGTTTTCTTAGCGGGTCCTACAATGAGCAGTTCTTC
cdr3_aa: CASSFLSGSYNEQFF
clone_size: .
j_call: TRBJ2-1
cdr3_length: 15
v_call: TRBV12-3/TRBV12-4
d_call: TRBD2

cdr3_nt: TGCAGTGCGATCCACAGGGGCTTAAGGCCCCAGCATTTT
cdr3_aa: CSAIHRGLRPQHF
clone_size: .
j_call: TRBJ1-5
cdr3_length: 13
v_call: TRBV20-1
d_call: TRBD1

cdr3_nt: TGCGCCAGCAGCTTGGATAGCCAGGGGGCCTACGAGCAGTACTTC
cdr3_aa: CASSLDSQGAYEQYF
clone_size: many
j_call: TRBJ2-7
cdr3_length: 15
v_call: TRBV5-1
d_call: TRBD1

cdr3_nt: TGTGCCAGCAGCCAAGACGGGTTCTACGAGCAGTACTTC
cdr3_aa: CASSQDGFYEQYF
clone_size: .
j_call: TRBJ2-7
cdr3_length: 13
v_call: TRBV3-1
d_call: .

cdr3_nt: TGCGCCAGCAGCTCTCCTACTCTAGGTGAGCAGTTCTTC
cdr3_aa: CASSSPTLGEQFF
clone_size: few
j_call: TRBJ2-1
cdr3_length: 13
v_call: TRBV5-1
d_call: .

cdr3_nt: TGTGCCAGCAGTTTCTCACTAGAAGCTTTCTTT
cdr3_aa: CASSFSLEAFF
clone_size: .
j_call: TRBJ1-1
cdr3_length: 11
v_call: TRBV28
d_call: .

cdr3_nt: TGTGCCATCAGCCCGGCGCCCCAAGAGACCCAGTACTTC
cdr3_aa: CAISPAPQETQYF
clone_size: .
j_call: TRBJ2-5
cdr3_length: 13
v_call: TRBV10-3
d_call: .

cdr3_nt: TGTGCCAGCAGCTTAGTTTCCGACAGGGGACAAGAGACCCAGTACTTC
cdr3_aa: CASSLVSDRGQETQYF
clone_size: .
j_call: TRBJ2-5
cdr3_length: 16
v_call: TRBV7-9
d_call: TRBD1

cdr3_nt: TGTGCCAGCAGCTTCGATAGGGGTCAGCCCCAGCATTTT
cdr3_aa: CASSFDRGQPQHF
clone_size: .
j_call: TRBJ1-5
cdr3_length: 13
v_call: TRBV7-2
d_call: .

cdr3_nt: TGTGCCAGTAGTATTCGCGGGGACACTGAAGCTTTCTTT
cdr3_aa: CASSIRGDTEAFF
clone_size: .
j_call: TRBJ1-1
cdr3_length: 13
v_call: TRBV19
d_call: .

cdr3_nt: TGTGCCAGCAGTCAGCCGACAGTCTACGAGCAGTACTTC
cdr3_aa: CASSQPTVYEQYF
clone_size: .
j_call: TRBJ2-7
cdr3_length: 13
v_call: TRBV7-2
d_call: .

cdr3_nt: TGTGCCAGCAGTCAAACCATTGGTGGTTTTGAGCAGTTCTTC
cdr3_aa: CASSQTIGGFEQFF
clone_size: many
j_call: TRBJ2-1
cdr3_length: 14
v_call: TRBV12-3/TRBV12-4
d_call: .